A selection of T cell receptor beta chains follows, all from one sample in a study of T-cell memory formation after mild COVID-19. TCRdb redid the calling of the 5' RACE reads with MiXCR, one entry per CDR3 protein. Of roughly 550,000 distinct CDR3 sequences in the sample, roughly 21% were seen once. Sequencing used PBMCs or a T cell subset sorted from them (not recorded which). These receptors were taken from an adult woman who had mild COVID-19 (a few samples of this study predate the infection). Cell type and time point are not known. The CDR3 runs from the conserved cysteine through the conserved F or W. Fields, in order: clone size, J gene, CDR3 length, D gene, V gene, CDR3 DNA, CDR3 protein. A D gene is named only where the DNA matches it firmly. Expanded clones are given a class, and other clones once, few, many or no size at all.

clone size: many; J gene: TRBJ2-2; CDR3 length: 14; D gene: TRBD1; V gene: TRBV5-6; CDR3 DNA: TGTGCCAGCAGCAGGGGACAGTACACCGGGGAGCTGTTTTTT; CDR3 protein: CASSRGQYTGELFF
clone size: .; J gene: TRBJ1-2; CDR3 length: 14; D gene: .; V gene: TRBV2; CDR3 DNA: TGTGCCAGCTTGTTTGGACGGAGGGACTATGGCTACACCTTC; CDR3 protein: CASLFGRRDYGYTF
clone size: few; J gene: TRBJ2-1; CDR3 length: 14; D gene: .; V gene: TRBV28; CDR3 DNA: TGTGCCAGCGGGGTTGGCGGAAACTGGGGTGAGCAGTTCTTC; CDR3 protein: CASGVGGNWGEQFF
clone size: few; J gene: TRBJ1-2; CDR3 length: 14; D gene: TRBD1; V gene: TRBV6-5; CDR3 DNA: TGTGCCAGCAGTCCGGACAGGGTGAAGTATGGCTACACCTTC; CDR3 protein: CASSPDRVKYGYTF
clone size: few; J gene: TRBJ2-1; CDR3 length: 20; D gene: .; V gene: TRBV7-6; CDR3 DNA: TGTGCCAGCAGACCCAAACAGGGGGCGCGGACTAGCGGTCAGTGGGATGAGCAGTTCTTC; CDR3 protein: CASRPKQGARTSGQWDEQFF
clone size: .; J gene: TRBJ1-4; CDR3 length: 14; D gene: .; V gene: TRBV20-1; CDR3 DNA: TGCAGTGCTAGGAGGGGGGAGACTAATGAAAAACTGTTTTTT; CDR3 protein: CSARRGETNEKLFF
clone size: many; J gene: TRBJ2-7; CDR3 length: 17; D gene: TRBD2; V gene: TRBV5-1; CDR3 DNA: TGCGCCAGCAGCTTGGAAGCGCTAGCGGGAGGGTCCTACGAGCAGTACTTC; CDR3 protein: CASSLEALAGGSYEQYF
clone size: many; J gene: TRBJ2-1; CDR3 length: 15; D gene: TRBD1; V gene: TRBV12-3/TRBV12-4; CDR3 DNA: TGTGCCAGCAGCCCGGACAGGGGGTCCTACAATGAGCAGTTCTTC; CDR3 protein: CASSPDRGSYNEQFF
clone size: few; J gene: TRBJ2-1; CDR3 length: 15; D gene: TRBD2; V gene: TRBV4-2; CDR3 DNA: TGTGCCAGCAGCCAAGATGAACTAGCGGGGGGAGAGCAGTTCTTC; CDR3 protein: CASSQDELAGGEQFF
clone size: .; J gene: TRBJ2-7; CDR3 length: 15; D gene: TRBD2; V gene: TRBV6-1; CDR3 DNA: TGTGCCAACTCGCCGCGGGGGTCTCTCTTGGACGAGCAGTACTTC; CDR3 protein: CANSPRGSLLDEQYF
clone size: .; J gene: TRBJ1-2; CDR3 length: 14; D gene: .; V gene: TRBV3-1; CDR3 DNA: TGTGCCAGCAGCCTCCAACCGATTAACTATGGCTACACCTTC; CDR3 protein: CASSLQPINYGYTF
clone size: few; J gene: TRBJ2-2; CDR3 length: 14; D gene: TRBD2; V gene: TRBV12-3/TRBV12-4; CDR3 DNA: TGTGCCAGCATCCTTAGCGGGAGGAGAGGGGAGCTGTTTTTT; CDR3 protein: CASILSGRRGELFF
clone size: .; J gene: TRBJ1-5; CDR3 length: 14; D gene: .; V gene: TRBV12-3/TRBV12-4; CDR3 DNA: TGTGCCAGCAGTGTGACCGGGACTAATCAGCCCCAGCATTTT; CDR3 protein: CASSVTGTNQPQHF
clone size: few; J gene: TRBJ1-1; CDR3 length: 17; D gene: TRBD1; V gene: TRBV5-1; CDR3 DNA: TGCGCCAGCAGCTTGAAAAGGACAGGGGGCAAGGACACTGAAGCTTTCTTT; CDR3 protein: CASSLKRTGGKDTEAFF
clone size: .; J gene: TRBJ2-1; CDR3 length: 17; D gene: .; V gene: TRBV16; CDR3 DNA: TGTGCCAGCAGCCAATTGGTTAGCGACCATTACTACAATGAGCAGTTCTTC; CDR3 protein: CASSQLVSDHYYNEQFF
clone size: few; J gene: TRBJ2-5; CDR3 length: 14; D gene: TRBD2; V gene: TRBV6-2/TRBV6-3; CDR3 DNA: TGTGCCAGCAGTGCGACTAGCCCCCGGGAGACCCAGTACTTC; CDR3 protein: CASSATSPRETQYF
clone size: .; J gene: TRBJ2-1; CDR3 length: 13; D gene: .; V gene: TRBV9; CDR3 DNA: TGTGCCAGCAGCGTTGGAATGGGGAATGAGCAGTTCTTC; CDR3 protein: CASSVGMGNEQFF
clone size: few; J gene: TRBJ2-1; CDR3 length: 15; D gene: .; V gene: TRBV12-5; CDR3 DNA: TGTGCTAGTGGTTTGGTACCATCCCGTTGGAATGAGCAGTTCTTC; CDR3 protein: CASGLVPSRWNEQFF
clone size: few; J gene: TRBJ1-1; CDR3 length: 15; D gene: .; V gene: TRBV6-2/TRBV6-3; CDR3 DNA: TGTGCCAGCAGAAGCCAGGTGGGCCCCGGCACTGAAGCTTTCTTT; CDR3 protein: CASRSQVGPGTEAFF
clone size: .; J gene: TRBJ2-3; CDR3 length: 14; D gene: TRBD2; V gene: TRBV20-1; CDR3 DNA: TGCAGTGCTAGGGCTAGCGGGGGGACGGATACGCAGTATTTT; CDR3 protein: CSARASGGTDTQYF
clone size: few; J gene: TRBJ2-7; CDR3 length: 15; D gene: .; V gene: TRBV7-2; CDR3 DNA: TGTGCCAGCAGCTTAGCGTACGGGAACCCCCACGAGCAGTACTTC; CDR3 protein: CASSLAYGNPHEQYF
clone size: .; J gene: TRBJ2-4; CDR3 length: 17; D gene: TRBD1; V gene: TRBV25-1; CDR3 DNA: TGTGCCAGCAGTGAATCCGGGACAGGGGGTCGGCGGCACATTCAGTACTTC; CDR3 protein: CASSESGTGGRRHIQYF
clone size: .; J gene: TRBJ2-7; CDR3 length: 15; D gene: .; V gene: TRBV5-1; CDR3 DNA: TGCGCCAGCAGCTTGACTGTGGGGGGCTCCTACGAGCAGTACTTC; CDR3 protein: CASSLTVGGSYEQYF
clone size: .; J gene: TRBJ1-5; CDR3 length: 14; D gene: .; V gene: TRBV4-1; CDR3 DNA: TGCGCCAGCAGCCAGCTCAGGTTGTATCAGCCCCAGCATTTT; CDR3 protein: CASSQLRLYQPQHF
clone size: few; J gene: TRBJ2-1; CDR3 length: 13; D gene: .; V gene: TRBV18; CDR3 DNA: TGTGCCAGCTCACCAAGTAGAATAGCAGAGCAGTTCTTC; CDR3 protein: CASSPSRIAEQFF
clone size: few; J gene: TRBJ2-7; CDR3 length: 13; D gene: TRBD1; V gene: TRBV18; CDR3 DNA: TGTGCCAGCTCACAACGACAGGGCGACGAGCAGTACTTC; CDR3 protein: CASSQRQGDEQYF